This T cell receptor (beta chain) derives from a study of cytomegalovirus exposure and HLA in healthy donors. With respect to this clone: Its matching antigen is unknown.

The V end was cut by 8 bases, the J end by 3 bases, with 14 bases between. The CDR3 contains 13 residues. Germline-derived CDR1 and CDR2 are MNHEY and SMNVEV (reference sequence). Findings of the study overall: Roughly uniform sequencing depth across donors was assumed, possibly incorrectly. Some highly shared sequence variants likely arose as a pipeline artifact. Approximately 160 TCR beta chains were listed as cytomegalovirus-associated. Later examination showed HLA-associated TCR beta chains had greater clonal expansion than equally common others.

PCR primers comprised 60 Vbeta and 13 Jbeta primers. The method was immunoSEQ multiplex PCR; TCRdb's version includes in-frame clones alone and lacks a portion of them. Among roughly 220,000 clones listed, 80% to 90% were seen once. Sample: PBMCs. V usage is TRBV27 and J usage is TRBJ2-7, with D possibly matching TRBD1 (6 bases). This sequence was found in a man aged 25 to 45 in good health and CMV-seronegative. CDR3: CASGVSGVYEQYF. The CDR3 coding sequence is TGTGCCAGCGGAGTGTCAGGGGTCTACGAGCAGTACTTC.